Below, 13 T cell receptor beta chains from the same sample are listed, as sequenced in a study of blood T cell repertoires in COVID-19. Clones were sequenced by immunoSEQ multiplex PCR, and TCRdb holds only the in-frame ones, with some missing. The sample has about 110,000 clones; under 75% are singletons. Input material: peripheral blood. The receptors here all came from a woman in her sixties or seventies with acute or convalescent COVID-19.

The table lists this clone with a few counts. CDR3 DNA sequence: TGTGCCAGCAGTCCCGTACAGGGTTTGTTCACAGATACGCAGTATTTT. Translation gives CASSPVQGLFTDTQYF. The chain joins TRBV7-3 to TRBJ2-3; tentative D call: TRBD1 (6 bases). This CDR3 spans 16 amino acids. Trimming took off 6 bases at V and 2 bases at J, with 18 bases between the two ends. Germline lookup yields CDR1 SGHTA and CDR2 FQGTGA. Full variable domain (rest looked up from reference TRBV7-3 and TRBJ2-3): GAGVSQTPSNKVTEKGKYVELRCDPISGHTALYWYRQSLGQGPEFLIYFQGTGAADDSGLPNDRFFAVRPEGSVSTLKIQRTERGDSAVYLCASSPVQGLFTDTQYFGPGTRLTVL.

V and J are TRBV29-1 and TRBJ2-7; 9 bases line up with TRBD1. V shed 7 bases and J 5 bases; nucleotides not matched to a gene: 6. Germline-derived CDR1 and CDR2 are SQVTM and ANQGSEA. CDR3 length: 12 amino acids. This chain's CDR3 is CSAGTGQNEQYF. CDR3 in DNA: TGCAGCGCTGGGACAGGGCAGAACGAGCAGTACTTC.

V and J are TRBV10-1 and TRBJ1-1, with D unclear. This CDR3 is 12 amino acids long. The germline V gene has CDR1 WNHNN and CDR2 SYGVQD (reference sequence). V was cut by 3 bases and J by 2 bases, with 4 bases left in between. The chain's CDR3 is CASSDFNTEAFF. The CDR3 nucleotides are TGCGCCAGCAGTGACTTTAACACTGAAGCTTTCTTT.

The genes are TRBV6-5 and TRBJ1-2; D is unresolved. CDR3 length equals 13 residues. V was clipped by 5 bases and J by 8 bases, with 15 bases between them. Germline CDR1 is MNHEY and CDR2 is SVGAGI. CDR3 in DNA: TGTGCCAGCAGTCGGTCAACCGCGAGGGGCTACACCTTC. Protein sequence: CASSRSTARGYTF.

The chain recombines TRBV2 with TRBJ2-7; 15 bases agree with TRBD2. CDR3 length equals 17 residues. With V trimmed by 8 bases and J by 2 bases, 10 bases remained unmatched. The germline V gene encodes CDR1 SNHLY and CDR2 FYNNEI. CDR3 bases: TGTGCCAGCGCAGGGACTAGCGGGGGGTCCTACCCCTACGAGCAGTACTTC. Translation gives CASAGTSGGSYPYEQYF.

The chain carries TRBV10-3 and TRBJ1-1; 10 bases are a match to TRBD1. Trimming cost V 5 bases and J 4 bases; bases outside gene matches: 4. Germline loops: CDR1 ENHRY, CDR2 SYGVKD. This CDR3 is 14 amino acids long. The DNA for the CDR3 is TGTGCCATCAGTACCGGGACAGGGGTCACTGAAGCTTTCTTT. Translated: CAISTGTGVTEAFF.

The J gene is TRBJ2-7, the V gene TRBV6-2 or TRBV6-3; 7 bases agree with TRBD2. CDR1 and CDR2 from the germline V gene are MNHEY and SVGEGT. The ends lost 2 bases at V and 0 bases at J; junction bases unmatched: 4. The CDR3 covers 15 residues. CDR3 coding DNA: TGTGCCAGCAGTTACCCGGGCGGGAGCTCCTACGAGCAGTACTTC. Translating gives CASSYPGGSSYEQYF.

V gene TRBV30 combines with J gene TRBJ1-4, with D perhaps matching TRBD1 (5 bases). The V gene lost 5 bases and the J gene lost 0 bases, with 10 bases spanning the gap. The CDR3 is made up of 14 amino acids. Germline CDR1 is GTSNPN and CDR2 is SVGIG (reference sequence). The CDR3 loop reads CAWGRGATNEKLFF. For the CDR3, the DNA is TGTGCCTGGGGAAGGGGTGCAACTAATGAAAAACTGTTTTTT. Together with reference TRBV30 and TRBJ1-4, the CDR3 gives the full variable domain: SQTIHQWPATLVQPVGSPLSLECTVEGTSNPNLYWYRQAAGRGLQLLFYSVGIGQISSEVPQNLSASRPQDRQFILSSKKLLLSDSGFYLCAWGRGATNEKLFFGSGTQLSVL.

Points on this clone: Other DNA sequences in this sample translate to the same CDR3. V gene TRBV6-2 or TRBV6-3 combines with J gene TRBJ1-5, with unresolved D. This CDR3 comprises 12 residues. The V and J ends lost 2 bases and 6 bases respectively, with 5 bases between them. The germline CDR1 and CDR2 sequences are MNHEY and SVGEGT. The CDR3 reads CASSYAGQPQHF. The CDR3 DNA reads TGTGCCAGCAGTTACGCGGGTCAGCCCCAGCATTTT.

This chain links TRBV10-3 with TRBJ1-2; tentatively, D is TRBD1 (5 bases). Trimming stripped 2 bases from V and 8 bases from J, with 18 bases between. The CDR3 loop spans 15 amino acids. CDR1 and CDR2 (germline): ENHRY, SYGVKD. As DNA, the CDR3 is TGTGCCATCAGTGAGGCCGGGCGGGGCATATCGGGCTACACCTTC. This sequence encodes CAISEAGRGISGYTF.

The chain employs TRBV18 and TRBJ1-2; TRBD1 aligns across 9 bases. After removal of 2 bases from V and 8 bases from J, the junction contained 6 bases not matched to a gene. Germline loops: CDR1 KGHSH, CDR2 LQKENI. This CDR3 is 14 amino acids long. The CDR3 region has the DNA TGTGCCAGCTCACCATCTTGGGACAGGGCCGGCTACACCTTC. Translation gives CASSPSWDRAGYTF.

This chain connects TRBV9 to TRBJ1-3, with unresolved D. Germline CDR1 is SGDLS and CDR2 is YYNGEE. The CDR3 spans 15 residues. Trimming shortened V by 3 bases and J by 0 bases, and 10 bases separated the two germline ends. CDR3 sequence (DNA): TGTGCCAGCAGCGCTGGTCGTAGCTCTGGAAACACCATATATTTT. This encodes CASSAGRSSGNTIYF.

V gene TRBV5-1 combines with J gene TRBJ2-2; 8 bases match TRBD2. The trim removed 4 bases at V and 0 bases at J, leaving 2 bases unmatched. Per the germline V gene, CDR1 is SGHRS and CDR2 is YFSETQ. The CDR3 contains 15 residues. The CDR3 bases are TGCGCCAGCAGCCTTAGCGGGGCGAACACCGGGGAGCTGTTTTTT. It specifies CASSLSGANTGELFF.